This T cell receptor beta chain was captured by sequencing in a study of control samples from healthy donors and cancer patients. CDR1 is MDHEN, CDR2 SYDVKM, per germline. The ends were cut back, 4 bases at V and 1 base at J, with 7 bases in the middle. There are 14 residues in the CDR3. The repertoire was sequenced with immunoSEQ multiplex PCR; TCRdb's copy has only in-frame clones and lacks some. Of 400,000 to 500,000 clones in the sample, 90% were seen once. This clone is a singleton in its sample. The sequencing sample was made of PBMCs. This chain joins TRBV28 and TRBJ1-4; no clear D. This clonotype was sampled from a man in his forties with head and neck cancer. CDR3 DNA: TGTGCCAGCAGTTACCCAGGAACTAATGAAAAACTGTTTTTT. This gives the protein CASSYPGTNEKLFF.